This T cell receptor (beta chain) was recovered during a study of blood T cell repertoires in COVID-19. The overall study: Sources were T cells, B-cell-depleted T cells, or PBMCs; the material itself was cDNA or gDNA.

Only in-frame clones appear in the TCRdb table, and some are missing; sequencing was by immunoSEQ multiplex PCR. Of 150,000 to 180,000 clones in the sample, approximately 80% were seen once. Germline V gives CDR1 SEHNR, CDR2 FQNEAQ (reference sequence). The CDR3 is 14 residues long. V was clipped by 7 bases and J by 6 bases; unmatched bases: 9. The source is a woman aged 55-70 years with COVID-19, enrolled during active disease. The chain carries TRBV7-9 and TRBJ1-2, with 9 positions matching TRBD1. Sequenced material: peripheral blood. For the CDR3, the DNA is TGTGCCAGCATCCGTCCAACAGGGGGCAATGGCTACACCTTC. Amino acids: CASIRPTGGNGYTF.